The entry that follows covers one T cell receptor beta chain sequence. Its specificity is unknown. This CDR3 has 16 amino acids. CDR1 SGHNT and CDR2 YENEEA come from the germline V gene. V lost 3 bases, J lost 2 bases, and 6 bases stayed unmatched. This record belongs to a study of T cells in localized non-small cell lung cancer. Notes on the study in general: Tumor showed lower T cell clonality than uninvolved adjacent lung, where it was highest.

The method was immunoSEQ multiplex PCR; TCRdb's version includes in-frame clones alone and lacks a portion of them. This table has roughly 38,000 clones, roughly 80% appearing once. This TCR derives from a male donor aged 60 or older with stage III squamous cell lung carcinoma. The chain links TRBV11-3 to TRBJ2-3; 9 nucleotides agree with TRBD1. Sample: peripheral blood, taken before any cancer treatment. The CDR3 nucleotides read TGTGCCAGCAGCTTGGGAACAGGGGGCGTCACAGATACGCAGTATTTT. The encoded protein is CASSLGTGGVTDTQYF.